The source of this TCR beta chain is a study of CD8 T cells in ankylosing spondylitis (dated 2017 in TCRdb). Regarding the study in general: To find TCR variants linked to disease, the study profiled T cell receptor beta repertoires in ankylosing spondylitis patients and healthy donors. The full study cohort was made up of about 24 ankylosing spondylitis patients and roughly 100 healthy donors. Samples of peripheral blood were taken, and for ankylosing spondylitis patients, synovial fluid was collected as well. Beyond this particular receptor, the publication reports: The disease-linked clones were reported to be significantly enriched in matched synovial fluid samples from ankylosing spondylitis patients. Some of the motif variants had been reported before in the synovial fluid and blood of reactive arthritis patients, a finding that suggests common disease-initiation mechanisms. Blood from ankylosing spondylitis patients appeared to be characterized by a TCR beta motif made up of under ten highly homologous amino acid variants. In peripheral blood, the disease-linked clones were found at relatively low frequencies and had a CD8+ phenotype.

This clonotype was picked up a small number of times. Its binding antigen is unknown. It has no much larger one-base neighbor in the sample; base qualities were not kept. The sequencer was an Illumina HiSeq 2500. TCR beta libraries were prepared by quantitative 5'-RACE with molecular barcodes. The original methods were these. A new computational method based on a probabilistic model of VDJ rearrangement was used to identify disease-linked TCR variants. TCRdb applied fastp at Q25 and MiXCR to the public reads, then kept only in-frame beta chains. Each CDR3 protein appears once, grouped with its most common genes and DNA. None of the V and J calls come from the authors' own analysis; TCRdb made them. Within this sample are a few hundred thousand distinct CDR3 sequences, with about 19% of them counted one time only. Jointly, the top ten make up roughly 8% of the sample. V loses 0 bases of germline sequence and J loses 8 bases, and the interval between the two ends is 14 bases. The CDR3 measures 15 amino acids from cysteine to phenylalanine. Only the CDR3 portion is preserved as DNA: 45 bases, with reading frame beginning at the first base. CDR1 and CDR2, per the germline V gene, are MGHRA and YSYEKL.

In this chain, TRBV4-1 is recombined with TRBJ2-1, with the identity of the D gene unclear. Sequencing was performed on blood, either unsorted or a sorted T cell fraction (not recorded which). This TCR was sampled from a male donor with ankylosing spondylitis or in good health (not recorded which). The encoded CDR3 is CASSQDMGSSDEQFF. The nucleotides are TGCGCCAGCAGCCAAGATATGGGATCCAGCGATGAGCAGTTCTTC.